This T cell receptor beta chain derives from a study of HIV-infected patients and healthy controls. Alpha and beta constant-region primers primed reverse transcription of about 500 ng RNA. Alpha and beta chain libraries were made separately by chain-specific third strand synthesis with multiplexing indices. TCRdb independently ran MiXCR on the 5' RACE reads; one entry per CDR3 protein. The sample yields more than 9,500 distinct CDR3 sequences, roughly 7% seen once. The sample holds a few counts of this clonotype. The repertoire came from unfractionated whole blood and reflected all unsorted peripheral T cells. Germline V lookup: CDR1 SEHNR, CDR2 FQNEAQ (reference sequence). Trimming took 1 base from V and 5 from J, leaving 8 bases between them. The CDR3 has 13 residues.

Sequenced here: blood, sampled before antiretroviral therapy. This chain joins TRBV7-9 and TRBJ1-2, with D possibly being TRBD1 (6 bases). The receptor's source is an adult with HIV infection. DNA of the CDR3: TGTGCCAGCAGCTTAGAAGGACAGTATGGCTACACCTTC. Its protein product is CASSLEGQYGYTF.